This T cell receptor (beta chain) was captured in a study of cytomegalovirus exposure and HLA in healthy donors. Findings and limits, study-wide: In vitro testing confirmed a few CMV-associated chains as specific for CMV antigens.

The PCR used 60 Vbeta and 13 Jbeta primers. Assay: immunoSEQ multiplex PCR; the TCRdb copy retains only in-frame clones and omits some. The sample has around 150,000 clones; roughly four fifths are singletons. The CDR3 extends over 16 amino acids. V shed 0 bases and J 4 bases; nucleotides not matched to a gene: 7. CDR1 is SGHRS, CDR2 YFSETQ, per germline. This clone appeared once. Its specificity is not known. The clonotype was recovered from a woman between 40 and 50 years old in good health and CMV-seronegative. The rearrangement links TRBV5-1 to TRBJ2-5, with 9 bases aligning to TRBD1. Sequenced material: PBMCs. CDR3 residues: CASSLAQGASGETQYF. In DNA, the CDR3 is TGCGCCAGCAGCTTGGCACAGGGGGCTTCAGGAGAGACCCAGTACTTC.